This T cell receptor beta chain was captured in a study of blood T cells in healthy people across ages. The V gene end was trimmed by 6 bases and the J gene end by 4 bases; junction bases not matched to a gene: 9. This CDR3 has 16 amino acids. Germline loops: CDR1 LGHNT, CDR2 FRNRAP. A second PCR of about 7 to 12 cycles used a sample-barcoded 5' primer and a J-beta primer mix. A single record per CDR3 protein comes from TCRdb applying MiXCR to the 5' RACE reads. The top ten hold under 5% of the sample, which has 1.5 million to 1.9 million distinct CDR3 sequences, under 55% seen once. Sequenced: blood. The chain employs TRBV12-5 and TRBJ2-2, with TRBD2 identical over 9 bases. This clonotype originated in a woman aged 18 to 35 in good health. For the CDR3, the DNA is TGTGCTAGTGGAACCCCTAGCGGGGATACCACCGGGGAGCTGTTTTTT. It specifies CASGTPSGDTTGELFF.